Detailed here is one TCR beta chain. Its antigen remains unidentified. The sample is drawn from a study of a mutant IDH1 vaccine in newly diagnosed glioma. As for time point: week 11, during vaccination. Doses consisted of 300 ug of mutant IDH1 20-mer peptide each, paired with topical imiquimod. This table comes from immunoSEQ multiplex PCR, and its TCRdb copy is limited to in-frame clones, with some not included. The repertoire holds 35,000 to 50,000 clones, with 84% as singletons. General study findings and limits: Apparently unrelated to pseudoprogression were changes in the top peripheral T cell clonotypes. Immune responses induced by the vaccine were seen in around 93% of patients, spanning multiple MHC alleles.

This TCR came from a man aged 35-49 years with glioma. Sequenced material: PBMCs, taken from a glioma patient whose treatment included an IDH1 peptide vaccine.

The CDR3 DNA reads as TGTGCCAGCAGCTTAGTTATTGAGGGATACACTGAAGCTTTCTTT. It specifies CASSLVIEGYTEAFF. The V and J genes are TRBV7-6 and TRBJ1-1; D not resolved. V gave up 1 base and J gave up 3 bases, with 12 bases separating them. The germline gives CDR1 SGHVS, CDR2 FNYEAQ. This CDR3 contains 15 residues.